The T cell receptor beta chain under discussion was sequenced for a study of blood T cells in healthy people across ages (dated by TCRdb to about 2015). About the investigation overall: In model experiments, template switching captured roughly one uniquely barcoded TCR beta cDNA molecule for every two T cells. Age-related changes in TCR beta repertoire diversity were measured in the study by deep sequencing normalized with unique cDNA molecular identifiers. The donors were split into four age groups: young (average approximately 16 years), middle-aged (roughly 42), aged (approximately 60) and long-lived (roughly 77). Two additional independent replicas of 1 million unique cDNA reads from the same blood draw were analyzed for two donors (one aged 18 to 30 and one aged 80 or older). Donors of different ages were randomly distributed across sequencing lanes to avoid experimental bias.

Systemically healthy Caucasian individuals from Russia, 39 in total and aged roughly 6 to 100 years, were included as donors. Each donor gave 8 to 10 milliliters of peripheral blood, drawn into EDTA-treated Vacutainer tubes. Ficoll-Paque density-gradient centrifugation was used to isolate PBMCs, with at least 6 million per sample. Total RNA was extracted from PBMCs with Trizol reagent, with at least 6 micrograms obtained per sample. For every donor, an aliquot of PBMCs went through flow cytometry to measure the percentages of naive CD45RAhigh/CD27high T cells. As for this clonotype: Its specific antigen is unknown. Per-base quality was not reported, and no clone a single base away is much larger than it.

The CDR3 runs 19 amino acids, cysteine and phenylalanine included. Kept here is only the CDR3 DNA, which spans 57 bases and is read in frame from base 1. From the germline V gene, CDR1 is MNHEY and CDR2 is SVGEGT. Trimming removed 6 bases from V and 0 bases from J; the gene matches leave 10 bases unexplained. General conclusions and limits of the study: Compared with the aged group, the long-lived group had more naive CD4+ T cells, fewer expanded clones and increased TCR diversity, a pattern suggesting age selection. A strong correlation was found between observed TCR beta diversity and the percentage of naive T cells measured by flow cytometry. Bulk unsorted PBMC profiling prevented conclusive comparison of naive and antigen-experienced compartments. As age increased, observed TCR beta diversity per million T cells dropped in a roughly linear way, and a significant reduction was already evident by age 40. Donor CMV infection status was unknown, potentially confounding age-related changes in expanded clonotypes. Total diversity estimates from one million sequenced T cells were considered lower bounds and underestimates.

Library preparation employed 5' RACE. Instrument used: Illumina HiSeq 2500. A second PCR of roughly 7 to 12 cycles was performed with a sample-barcoded 5' primer and a J-beta primer mix. A template-switch 5' adaptor carrying 12 random nucleotides introduced a unique molecular identifier onto each TCR beta cDNA molecule. Each sample yielded at least 2.5 million CDR3-containing paired-end reads. First-strand cDNA was synthesized from all RNA with the Mint cDNA synthesis kit, primed by a TRBC-specific oligonucleotide. Following uracil-DNA glycosylase treatment, a first 18-cycle PCR with universal primers M1SS and BC2_uni_R was performed on all cDNA. The paper's processing steps were these. For normalization, 1 million high-quality reads, each with a distinct molecular identifier, were randomly selected from each sample. Instead of being binned into consensus sequences, reads with shared molecular identifiers were discarded. MiTCR, run with a Q25 quality threshold and the strictest error-elimination algorithm, handled CDR3 identification, clonotype clustering and error correction. A nonparametric unseen species model with Euler transformation was used to estimate lower-bound total TCR beta diversity. The raw public reads went through TCRdb reprocessing: fastp at Q25, MiXCR clone calling, in-frame beta chains kept. Duplicate CDR3 protein sequences are folded into a single record with the most common DNA and genes. The V and J calls were not made by the authors but by TCRdb's processing. The sample records nearly 800,000 distinct CDR3 sequences, roughly three fifths of which are singletons. The ten largest clonotypes hold 20% to 30% of the sample.

The receptor was derived from a man between 40 and 49 years old in good health. Sequenced material: blood. The chain is assembled from TRBV6-2 or TRBV6-3 and TRBJ2-1, with 14 bases matching TRBD2. The DNA sequence follows: TGTGCCAGCAGCATGCGAGGACTAGCGGGGGGTAACTCCTACAATGAGCAGTTCTTC. This sequence encodes CASSMRGLAGGNSYNEQFF.